Listed below are T cell receptor beta chains from one sample, sequenced in a study of T-cell reconstitution after alpha-beta-depleted transplantation in children. TCRdb independently ran MiXCR on the PCR reads; one entry per CDR3 protein. The sample includes about 350,000 distinct CDR3 sequences, around 15% of them seen just once. Source: PBMCs, mostly from graft donor cells, taken 360 days after TCRalphabeta/CD19-depleted stem cell transplant. The receptors stem from a male patient under 10 years old who had a stem cell transplant for acute lymphoblastic leukemia, so the T cells may come from the graft donor. The conserved cysteine and the conserved F or W are not part of the CDR3 here. A D gene is named only where the DNA matches it firmly.

D gene,V gene,CDR3 protein
-,TRBV20-1,SARDLYDTQY
-,TRBV6-1,ASSEYRTIQPQH
-,TRBV29-1,SVIRPTGELF
-,TRBV12-3/TRBV12-4,ASSGFLGGYEQY
-,TRBV12-3/TRBV12-4,ASSLNSNYEQY
-,TRBV10-2,ASTGLAHSYNEQF
-,TRBV4-3,ASSQTYSTDTQY
-,TRBV19,ASRLDPSSYNEQF
TRBD1,TRBV20-1,SARKDRASKTQY
TRBD2,TRBV20-1,SVPPGTSVDTQY
-,TRBV28,ASSRPGRNNEQF
TRBD1,TRBV9,ASSNRDRGGEQF
TRBD1,TRBV28,ASSFDRGEETQY
-,TRBV7-9,ASSFRQSGETQY
-,TRBV6-1,ASRGLPQYEQY
TRBD2,TRBV5-1,ARLAGIPYNEQF
-,TRBV7-8,ASSLARVNTGELF